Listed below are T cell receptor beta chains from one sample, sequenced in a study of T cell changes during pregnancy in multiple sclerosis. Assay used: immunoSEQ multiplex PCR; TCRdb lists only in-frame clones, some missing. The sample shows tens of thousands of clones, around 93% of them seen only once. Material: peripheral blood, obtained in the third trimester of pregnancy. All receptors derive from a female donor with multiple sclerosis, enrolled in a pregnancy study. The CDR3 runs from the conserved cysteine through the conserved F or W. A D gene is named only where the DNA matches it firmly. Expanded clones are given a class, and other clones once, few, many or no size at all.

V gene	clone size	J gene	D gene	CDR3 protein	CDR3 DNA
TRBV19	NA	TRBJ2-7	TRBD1	CASSTRTGSYEQYF	TGTGCCAGTAGTACCCGGACAGGGTCCTACGAGCAGTACTTC
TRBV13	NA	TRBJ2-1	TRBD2	CASSPGGTNNEQFF	TGTGCCAGCAGCCCCGGGGGGACCAACAATGAGCAGTTCTTC
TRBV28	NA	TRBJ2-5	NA	CASSGTLWETQYF	TGTGCCAGCAGCGGGACTTTATGGGAGACCCAGTACTTC
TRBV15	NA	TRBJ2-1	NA	CATSRGGDSYNEQFF	TGTGCCACCAGCAGAGGCGGGGACTCCTACAATGAGCAGTTCTTC
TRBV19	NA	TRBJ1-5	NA	CASKWSGGDQPQHF	TGTGCCAGTAAGTGGTCCGGGGGGGATCAGCCCCAGCATTTT
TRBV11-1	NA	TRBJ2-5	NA	CASSSIAVGEETQYF	TGTGCCAGCAGCTCGATAGCGGTGGGAGAAGAGACCCAGTACTTC
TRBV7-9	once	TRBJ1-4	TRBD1	CASSLTGGPNEKLFF	TGTGCCAGCAGCCTAACAGGGGGACCTAATGAAAAACTGTTTTTT
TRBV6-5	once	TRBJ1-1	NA	CASNVVGSSTEAFF	TGTGCCAGCAATGTGGTCGGGAGCTCCACTGAAGCTTTCTTT
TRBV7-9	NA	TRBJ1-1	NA	CASSSSADTEAFF	TGTGCCAGCAGCTCCTCCGCGGACACTGAAGCTTTCTTT
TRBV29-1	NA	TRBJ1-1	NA	CSVSGGWTEAFF	TGCAGCGTTTCCGGGGGATGGACTGAAGCTTTCTTT
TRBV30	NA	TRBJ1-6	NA	CASGNGVQYNSPLHF	TGTGCCTCGGGGAATGGGGTGCAATATAATTCACCCCTCCACTTT
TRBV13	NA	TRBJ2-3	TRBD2	CASSLGLAGGIDTQYF	TGTGCCAGCAGCTTAGGACTAGCGGGGGGGATAGATACGCAGTATTTT
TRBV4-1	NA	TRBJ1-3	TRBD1	CASSRGLRQGGNTIYF	TGCGCCAGCAGCCGCGGCCTCCGACAGGGAGGAAACACCATATATTTT
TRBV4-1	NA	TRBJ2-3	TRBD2	CASSQDREWRGVRATQYF	TGCGCCAGCAGCCAAGATCGGGAATGGCGGGGGGTCCGCGCAACGCAGTATTTT
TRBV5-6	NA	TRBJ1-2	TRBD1	CASSPETGPQNYGYTF	TGTGCCAGCAGCCCGGAGACAGGGCCCCAAAACTATGGCTACACCTTC
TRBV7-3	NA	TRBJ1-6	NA	CASSLLPGGAGSPLHF	TGTGCCAGCAGCTTACTTCCCGGGGGGGCGGGATCACCCCTCCACTTT
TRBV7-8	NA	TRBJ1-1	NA	CASSLGGLNTEAFF	TGTGCCAGCAGCTTAGGAGGTTTGAACACTGAAGCTTTCTTT
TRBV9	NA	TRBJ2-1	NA	CASSAALGYNEQFF	TGTGCCAGCAGCGCAGCCCTAGGATACAATGAGCAGTTCTTC